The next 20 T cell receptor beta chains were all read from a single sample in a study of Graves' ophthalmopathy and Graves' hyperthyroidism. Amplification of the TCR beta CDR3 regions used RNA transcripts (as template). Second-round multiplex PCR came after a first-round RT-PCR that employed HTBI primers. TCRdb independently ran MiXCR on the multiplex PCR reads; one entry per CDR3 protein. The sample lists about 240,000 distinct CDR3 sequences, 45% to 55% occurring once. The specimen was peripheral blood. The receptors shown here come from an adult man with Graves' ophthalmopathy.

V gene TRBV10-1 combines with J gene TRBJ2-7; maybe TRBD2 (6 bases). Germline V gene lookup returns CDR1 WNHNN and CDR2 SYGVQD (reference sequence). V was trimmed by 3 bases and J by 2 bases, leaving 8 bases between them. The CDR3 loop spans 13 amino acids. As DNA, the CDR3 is TGCGCCAGCAGTGACCGACTAGCCTACGAGCAGTACTTC. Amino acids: CASSDRLAYEQYF.

For the CDR3, the DNA is TGCAGTGCTAGAGTGGGAGCTTCGGCCACTGAAGCTTTCTTT. Translating it yields CSARVGASATEAFF. V usage is TRBV20-1 and J usage is TRBJ1-1; D is unresolved. Germline assignment: CDR1 DFQATT and CDR2 SNEGSKA (reference sequence). The CDR3 covers 14 residues. The V end was cut by 1 base, the J end by 4 bases, with 13 bases between.

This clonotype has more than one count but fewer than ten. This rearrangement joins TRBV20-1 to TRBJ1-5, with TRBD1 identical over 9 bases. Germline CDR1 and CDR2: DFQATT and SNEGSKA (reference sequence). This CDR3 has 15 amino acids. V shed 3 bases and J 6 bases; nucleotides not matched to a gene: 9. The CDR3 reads CSARAGTGSFQPQHF. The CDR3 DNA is TGCAGTGCTAGGGCCGGGACAGGGTCGTTTCAGCCCCAGCATTTT.

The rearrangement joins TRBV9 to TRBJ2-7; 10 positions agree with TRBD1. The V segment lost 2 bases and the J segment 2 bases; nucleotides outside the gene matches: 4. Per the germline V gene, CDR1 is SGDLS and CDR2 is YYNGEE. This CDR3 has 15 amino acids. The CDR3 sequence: CASSVAGTGAYEQYF. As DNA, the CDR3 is TGTGCCAGCAGCGTCGCGGGGACAGGGGCCTACGAGCAGTACTTC.

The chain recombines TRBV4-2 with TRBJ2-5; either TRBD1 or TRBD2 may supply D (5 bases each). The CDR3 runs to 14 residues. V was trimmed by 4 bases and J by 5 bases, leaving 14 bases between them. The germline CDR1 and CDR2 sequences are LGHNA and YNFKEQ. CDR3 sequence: CASSPHQGGETQYF. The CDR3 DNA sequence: TGTGCCAGCAGCCCCCATCAGGGCGGGGAGACCCAGTACTTC.

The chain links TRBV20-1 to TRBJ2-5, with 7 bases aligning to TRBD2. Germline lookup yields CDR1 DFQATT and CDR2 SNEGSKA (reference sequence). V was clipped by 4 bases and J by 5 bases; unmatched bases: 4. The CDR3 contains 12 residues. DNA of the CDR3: TGCAGTGCTACACAAGCGGGGGAGACCCAGTACTTC. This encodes CSATQAGETQYF.

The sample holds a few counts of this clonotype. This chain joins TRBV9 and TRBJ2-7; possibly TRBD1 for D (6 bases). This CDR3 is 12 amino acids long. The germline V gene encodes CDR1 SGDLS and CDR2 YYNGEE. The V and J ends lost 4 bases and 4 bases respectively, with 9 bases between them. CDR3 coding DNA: TGTGCCAGCAGCCGGACAGATTACGAGCAGTACTTC. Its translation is CASSRTDYEQYF.

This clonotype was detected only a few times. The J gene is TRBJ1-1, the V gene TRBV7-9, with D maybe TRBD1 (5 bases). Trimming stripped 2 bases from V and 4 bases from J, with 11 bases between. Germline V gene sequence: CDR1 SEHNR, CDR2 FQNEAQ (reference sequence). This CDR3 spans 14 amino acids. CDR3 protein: CASSLFQGSTEAFF. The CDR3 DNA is TGTGCCAGCAGCTTATTTCAGGGTAGCACTGAAGCTTTCTTT. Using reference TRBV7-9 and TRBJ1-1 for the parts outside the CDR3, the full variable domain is DTGVSQNPRHKITKRGQNVTFRCDPISEHNRLYWYRQTLGQGPEFLTYFQNEAQLEKSRLLSDRFSAERPKGSFSTLEIQRTEQGDSAMYLCASSLFQGSTEAFFGQGTRLTVV.

The CDR3 nucleotides are TGTGCCAGCAGTGGACTTTTAAGGAACACTGAAGCTTTCTTT. Amino acids: CASSGLLRNTEAFF. The rearrangement links TRBV2 to TRBJ1-1; D gene ambiguous. Germline V lookup: CDR1 SNHLY, CDR2 FYNNEI. The CDR3 runs to 14 residues. V lost 4 bases and J lost 1, with 10 bases in between.

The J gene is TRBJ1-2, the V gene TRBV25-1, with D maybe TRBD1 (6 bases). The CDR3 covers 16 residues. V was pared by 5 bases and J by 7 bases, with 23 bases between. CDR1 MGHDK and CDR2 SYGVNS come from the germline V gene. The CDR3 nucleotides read TGTGCCAGCAGTTACTTGGGGGGCGGAAGAGCGAGTGGCTACACCTTC. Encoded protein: CASSYLGGGRASGYTF.

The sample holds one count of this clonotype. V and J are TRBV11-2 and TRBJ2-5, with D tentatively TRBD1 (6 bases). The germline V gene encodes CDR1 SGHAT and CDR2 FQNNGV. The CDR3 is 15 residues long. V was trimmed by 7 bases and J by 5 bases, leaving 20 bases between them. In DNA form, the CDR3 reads TGTGCCAGCACCCTCAGTTCAGGGGTGCGGGAGACCCAGTACTTC. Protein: CASTLSSGVRETQYF. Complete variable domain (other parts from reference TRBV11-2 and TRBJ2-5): EAGVAQSPRYKIIEKRQSVAFWCNPISGHATLYWYQQILGQGPKLLIQFQNNGVVDDSQLPKDRFSAERLKGVDSTLKIQPAKLEDSAVYLCASTLSSGVRETQYFGPGTRLLVL.

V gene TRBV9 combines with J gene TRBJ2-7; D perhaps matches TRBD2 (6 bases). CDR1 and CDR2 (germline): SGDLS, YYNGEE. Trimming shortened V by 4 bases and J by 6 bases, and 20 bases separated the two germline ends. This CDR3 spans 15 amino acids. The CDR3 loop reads CASSNTGAGRGEQYF. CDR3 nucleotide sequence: TGTGCCAGCAGCAATACCGGTGCGGGGCGAGGCGAGCAGTACTTC.

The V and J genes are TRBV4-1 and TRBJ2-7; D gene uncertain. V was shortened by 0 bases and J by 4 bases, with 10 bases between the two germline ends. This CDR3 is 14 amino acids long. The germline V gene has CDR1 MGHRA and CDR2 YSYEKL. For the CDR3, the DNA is TGCGCCAGCAGCCAAGATTTCGGTCAGTACGAGCAGTACTTC. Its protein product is CASSQDFGQYEQYF.

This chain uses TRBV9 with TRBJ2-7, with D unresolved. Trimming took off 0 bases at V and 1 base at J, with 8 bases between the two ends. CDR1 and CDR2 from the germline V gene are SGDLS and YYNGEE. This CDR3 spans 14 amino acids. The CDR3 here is CASSVAGLSYEQYF. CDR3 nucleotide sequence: TGTGCCAGCAGCGTAGCTGGGCTGTCCTACGAGCAGTACTTC.

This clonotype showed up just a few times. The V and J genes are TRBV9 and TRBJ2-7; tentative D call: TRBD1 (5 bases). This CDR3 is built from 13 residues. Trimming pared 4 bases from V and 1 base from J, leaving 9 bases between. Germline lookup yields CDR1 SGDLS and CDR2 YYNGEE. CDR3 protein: CASSTTASYEQYF. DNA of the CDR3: TGTGCCAGCAGCACGACAGCTTCCTACGAGCAGTACTTC.

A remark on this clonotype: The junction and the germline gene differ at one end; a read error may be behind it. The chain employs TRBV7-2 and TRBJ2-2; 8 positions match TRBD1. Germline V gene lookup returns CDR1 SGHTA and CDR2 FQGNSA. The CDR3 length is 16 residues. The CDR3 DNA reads TGTGCCAGCAGGGACGGGACAGGCATGAACACCGGGGAGCTGCTTTTT. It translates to CASRDGTGMNTGELLF. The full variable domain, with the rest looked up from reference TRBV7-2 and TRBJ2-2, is GAGVSQSPSNKVTEKGKDVELRCDPISGHTALYWYRQSLGQGLEFLIYFQGNSAPDKSGLPSDRFSAERTGGSVSTLTIQRTQQEDSAVYLCASRDGTGMNTGELLFGEGSRLTVL.

The CDR3 bases are TGTGCCAGCAGCAACCCGTTCCGGGACAGGGGGCGCGTAGTTGGGGCCAACGTCCTGACTTTC. This translates into CASSNPFRDRGRVVGANVLTF. V gene TRBV11-2 combines with J gene TRBJ2-6, with TRBD1 matching 12 bases. V was clipped by 5 bases and J by 3 bases; unmatched bases: 17. Germline CDR1 is SGHAT and CDR2 is FQNNGV. The CDR3 spans 21 residues.

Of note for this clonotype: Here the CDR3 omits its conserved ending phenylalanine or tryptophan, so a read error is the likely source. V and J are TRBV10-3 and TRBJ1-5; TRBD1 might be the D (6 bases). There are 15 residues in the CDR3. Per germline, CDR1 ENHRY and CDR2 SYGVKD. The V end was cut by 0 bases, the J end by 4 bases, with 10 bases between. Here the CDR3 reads CAISESGQGNQPQHL. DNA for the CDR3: TGTGCCATCAGTGAGTCCGGTCAGGGGAATCAGCCCCAGCATCTT.

CDR3 in DNA: TGTGCCAGCAGCTTAGAACTGCTATCCAACGAGCAGTACTTC. Amino acids: CASSLELLSNEQYF. The chain couples TRBV7-3 to TRBJ2-7; D remains unclear. The V end was cut by 2 bases, the J end by 5 bases, with 13 bases between. CDR3 size: 14 residues. The V gene's germline CDR1 is SGHTA and CDR2 FQGTGA. The variable domain in full, completed from reference TRBV7-3 and TRBJ2-7, reads GAGVSQTPSNKVTEKGKYVELRCDPISGHTALYWYRQSLGQGPEFLIYFQGTGAADDSGLPNDRFFAVRPEGSVSTLKIQRTERGDSAVYLCASSLELLSNEQYFGPGTRLTVT.

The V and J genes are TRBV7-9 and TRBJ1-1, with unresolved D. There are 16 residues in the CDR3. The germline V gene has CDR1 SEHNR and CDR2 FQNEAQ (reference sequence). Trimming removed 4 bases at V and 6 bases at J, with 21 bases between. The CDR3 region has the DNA TGTGCCAGCAGCTCCCTTCGGGTCCCCCCTGTCTCTGAAGCTTTCTTT. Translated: CASSSLRVPPVSEAFF.